These T cell receptor beta chains were read from a single sample in a study of shared clonotypes between healthy human individuals. Sequenced by immunoSEQ multiplex PCR; TCRdb stores in-frame clones only, minus some. The sample yields about 680,000 clones, 90% to 95% seen once. The sample was naive CD8+ T cells sorted from blood. These receptors came from a man in his thirties or forties in good health. The CDR3 runs from the conserved cysteine through the conserved F or W. D genes are given only for firm matches. Size is stated for part of the rows, as once, few or many counts, or as a class when the clone is expanded.

V gene,J gene,D gene,clone size,CDR3 protein,CDR3 DNA
TRBV6-5,TRBJ1-2,-,-,CASSYIGRANYGYTF,TGTGCCAGCAGTTACATCGGCAGGGCTAACTATGGCTACACCTTC
TRBV19,TRBJ2-6,-,-,CASSISGSGANVLTF,TGTGCCAGTAGTATATCAGGGTCTGGGGCCAACGTCCTGACTTTC
TRBV28,TRBJ2-4,-,-,CASSFERKSQEDF,TGTGCCAGCAGTTTTGAAAGGAAATCCCAAGAGGACTTC
TRBV27,TRBJ2-1,TRBD2,-,CASSWAGGWSYNEQFF,TGTGCCAGCAGTTGGGCGGGAGGATGGTCCTACAATGAGCAGTTCTTC
TRBV7-9,TRBJ2-1,-,-,CASSLALANEQFF,TGTGCCAGCAGCTTAGCACTGGCAAATGAGCAGTTCTTC
TRBV7-2,TRBJ2-5,TRBD1,few,CAGDRANQETQYF,TGTGCGGGAGACAGGGCGAACCAAGAGACCCAGTACTTC
TRBV27,TRBJ2-7,TRBD1,-,CASSPSMNRGPRHEQYF,TGTGCCAGCAGTCCCAGTATGAACAGGGGGCCCCGTCACGAGCAGTACTTC
TRBV7-8,TRBJ2-1,-,-,CASRAELSSYNEQFF,TGTGCCAGCAGGGCAGAGCTGAGCTCCTACAATGAGCAGTTCTTC
TRBV7-6,TRBJ2-3,TRBD2,-,CASIQDGGRLDTQYF,TGTGCCAGCATCCAAGACGGCGGGAGACTGGATACGCAGTATTTT
TRBV27,TRBJ2-7,TRBD1,once,CASSFLQTGGEIHEQYF,TGTGCCAGCAGTTTTCTACAGACAGGGGGCGAGATCCACGAGCAGTACTTC
TRBV5-1,TRBJ2-7,-,-,CASSFDPGYEQYF,TGCGCCAGCAGCTTCGATCCCGGATACGAGCAGTACTTC
TRBV13,TRBJ2-7,TRBD1,once,CASSSRDRSSYEQYF,TGTGCCAGCAGTTCACGGGACAGGAGTTCCTACGAGCAGTACTTC
TRBV27,TRBJ2-7,-,-,CASSHGTPRLYEQYF,TGTGCCAGCAGTCATGGGACTCCGCGGCTATACGAGCAGTACTTC
TRBV28,TRBJ2-1,-,-,CASSTQYEQFF,TGTGCCAGCAGCACCCAATATGAGCAGTTCTTC